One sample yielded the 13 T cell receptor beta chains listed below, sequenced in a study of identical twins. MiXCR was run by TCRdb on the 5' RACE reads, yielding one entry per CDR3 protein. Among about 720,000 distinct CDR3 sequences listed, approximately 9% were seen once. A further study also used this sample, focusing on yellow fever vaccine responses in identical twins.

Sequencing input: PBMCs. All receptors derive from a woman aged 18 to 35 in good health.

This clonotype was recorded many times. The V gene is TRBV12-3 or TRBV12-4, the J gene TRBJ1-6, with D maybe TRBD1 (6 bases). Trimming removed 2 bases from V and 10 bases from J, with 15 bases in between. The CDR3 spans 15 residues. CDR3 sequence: CASSLIAGEFSPLHF. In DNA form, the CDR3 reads TGTGCCAGCAGTTTAATTGCAGGGGAGTTCTCACCCCTCCACTTT.

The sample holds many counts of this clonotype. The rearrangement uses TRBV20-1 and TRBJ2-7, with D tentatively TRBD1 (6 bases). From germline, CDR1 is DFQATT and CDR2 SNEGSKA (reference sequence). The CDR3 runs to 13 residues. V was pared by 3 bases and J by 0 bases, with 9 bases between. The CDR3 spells CSARSGASYEQYF. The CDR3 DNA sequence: TGCAGTGCTAGGTCAGGGGCCTCCTACGAGCAGTACTTC.

CDR3 coding DNA: TGCAGTGCAGGGGACAGGGTCTCCTACGAGCAGTACTTC. Translating gives CSAGDRVSYEQYF. This chain links TRBV20-1 with TRBJ2-7; TRBD1 agrees at 9 bases. From germline, CDR1 is DFQATT and CDR2 SNEGSKA (reference sequence). Unmatched junction bases numbered 3, after V lost 6 bases and J lost 0 bases. The CDR3 loop spans 13 amino acids.

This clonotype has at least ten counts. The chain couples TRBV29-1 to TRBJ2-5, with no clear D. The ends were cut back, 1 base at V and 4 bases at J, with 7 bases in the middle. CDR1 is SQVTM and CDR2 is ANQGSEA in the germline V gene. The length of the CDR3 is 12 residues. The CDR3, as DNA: TGCAGCGTTGAAGGGCGCCTAGAGACCCAGTACTTC. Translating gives CSVEGRLETQYF.

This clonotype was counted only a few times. The DNA of the CDR3 is TGTGCCACCAGCAGCGAGCCTAGCGGGGCCAGCACAGATACGCAGTATTTT. It encodes CATSSEPSGASTDTQYF. The chain carries TRBV15 and TRBJ2-3; TRBD2 matches at 9 bases. V dropped 3 bases and J dropped 0; count of bases not matched to a gene: 7. The CDR3 is made up of 17 amino acids. CDR1 and CDR2 from the germline V gene are LNHNV and YYDKDF (reference sequence).

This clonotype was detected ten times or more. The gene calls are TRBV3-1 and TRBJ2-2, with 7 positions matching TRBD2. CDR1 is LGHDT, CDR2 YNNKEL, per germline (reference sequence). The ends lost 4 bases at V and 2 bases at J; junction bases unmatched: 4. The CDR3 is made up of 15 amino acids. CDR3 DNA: TGTGCCAGCAGCCCGCCGGGACTAAACACCGGGGAGCTGTTTTTT. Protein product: CASSPPGLNTGELFF.

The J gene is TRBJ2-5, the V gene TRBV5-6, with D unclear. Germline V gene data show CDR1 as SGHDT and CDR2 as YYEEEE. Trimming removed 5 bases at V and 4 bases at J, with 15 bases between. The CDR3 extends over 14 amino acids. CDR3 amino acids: CASSPPSRPETQYF. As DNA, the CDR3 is TGTGCCAGCAGTCCGCCCTCCCGTCCAGAGACCCAGTACTTC.

The CDR3 DNA sequence: TGTGCCGGGGCCAGGGAGCTGAACACCGGGGAGCTGTTTTTT. Amino acid sequence: CAGARELNTGELFF. The V gene is TRBV12-3 or TRBV12-4, the J gene TRBJ2-2; D tentatively fits TRBD1 or TRBD2 (5 bases each). Trimming pared 11 bases from V and 1 base from J, leaving 14 bases between. The CDR3 is 14 amino acids.

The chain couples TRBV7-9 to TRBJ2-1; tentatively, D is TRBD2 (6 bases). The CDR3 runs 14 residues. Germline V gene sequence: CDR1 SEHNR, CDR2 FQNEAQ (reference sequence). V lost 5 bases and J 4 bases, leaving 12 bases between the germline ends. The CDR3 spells CASSLGTPYNEQFF. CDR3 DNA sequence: TGTGCCAGCAGCCTCGGGACTCCTTACAATGAGCAGTTCTTC.

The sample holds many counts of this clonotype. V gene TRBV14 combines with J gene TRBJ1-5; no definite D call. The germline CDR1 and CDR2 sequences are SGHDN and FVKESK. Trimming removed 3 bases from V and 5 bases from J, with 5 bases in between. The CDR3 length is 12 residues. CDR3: CASSQGYQPQHF. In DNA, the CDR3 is TGTGCCAGCAGCCAGGGGTATCAGCCCCAGCATTTT.

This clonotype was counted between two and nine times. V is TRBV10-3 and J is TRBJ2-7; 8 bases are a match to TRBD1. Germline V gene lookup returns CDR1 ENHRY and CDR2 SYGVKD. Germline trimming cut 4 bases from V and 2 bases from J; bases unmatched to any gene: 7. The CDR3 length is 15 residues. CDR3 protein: CAISAGGTGPYEQYF. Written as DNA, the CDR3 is TGTGCCATCAGTGCAGGGGGCACTGGTCCCTACGAGCAGTACTTC.

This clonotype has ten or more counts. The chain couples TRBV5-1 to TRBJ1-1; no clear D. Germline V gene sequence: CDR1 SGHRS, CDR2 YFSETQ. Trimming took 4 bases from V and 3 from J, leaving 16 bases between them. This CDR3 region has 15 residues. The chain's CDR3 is CASSGSRDPYTEAFF. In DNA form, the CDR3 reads TGCGCCAGCAGCGGTTCTCGGGATCCCTACACTGAAGCTTTCTTT.

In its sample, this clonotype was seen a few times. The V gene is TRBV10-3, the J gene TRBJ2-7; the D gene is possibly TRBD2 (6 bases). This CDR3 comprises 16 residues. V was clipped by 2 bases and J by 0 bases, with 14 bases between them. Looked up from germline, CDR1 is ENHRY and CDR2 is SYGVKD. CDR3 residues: CAISEPERAVSYEQYF. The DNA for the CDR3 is TGTGCCATCAGTGAGCCAGAGCGGGCAGTCTCCTACGAGCAGTACTTC.